Listed below are T cell receptor beta chains from one sample, sequenced in a study of blood T cell repertoires in COVID-19. This table comes from immunoSEQ multiplex PCR, and its TCRdb copy is limited to in-frame clones, with some not included. Of approximately 290,000 clones detected, approximately 85% appear once; the ten largest clones hold roughly 4%. Sample: PBMCs or T cells enriched from blood (not recorded which). The receptors come from a woman in her twenties or thirties who had recovered from COVID-19. CDR3s include the opening cysteine and the closing phenylalanine or tryptophan. The D gene is left open where the match is weak. Clone size is given for some rows only: seen once, a few or many times, or a class if the clone is expanded.

clone_size	v_call	j_call	d_call	cdr3_aa	cdr3_nt
.	TRBV5-1	TRBJ1-5	.	CASSLGWEGDQPQHF	TGCGCCAGCAGCTTGGGCTGGGAGGGAGATCAGCCCCAGCATTTT
once	TRBV7-9	TRBJ2-1	.	CASSLENSHHEQFF	TGTGCCAGCAGCTTAGAGAATAGCCACCATGAGCAGTTCTTC
.	TRBV28	TRBJ2-1	.	CASSLSSGEQFF	TGTGCCAGCAGTTTGTCTAGTGGTGAGCAGTTCTTC
.	TRBV7-8	TRBJ2-7	TRBD2	CASSSRGGLSYEQYF	TGTGCCAGCAGCTCCCGGGGGGGTCTCTCCTACGAGCAGTACTTC
.	TRBV5-6	TRBJ1-1	.	CASTRSPTEAFF	TGTGCCAGCACCCGGTCACCCACTGAAGCTTTCTTT
.	TRBV15	TRBJ1-3	.	CATSRDRGGSGNTIYF	TGTGCCACCAGCAGAGATCGGGGGGGCTCTGGAAACACCATATATTTT
.	TRBV14	TRBJ1-1	TRBD1	CASSQRPGQGQNTEAFF	TGTGCCAGCAGCCAACGACCGGGACAGGGGCAGAACACTGAAGCTTTCTTT
few	TRBV28	TRBJ2-7	.	CATRSHEQYF	TGTGCCACCCGGTCCCACGAGCAGTACTTC
.	TRBV30	TRBJ1-2	TRBD1	CAWSRGDRGYGYTF	TGTGCCTGGAGTAGGGGTGACAGGGGTTATGGCTACACCTTC
.	TRBV7-2	TRBJ2-2	TRBD1	CASSPLTGVAGELFF	TGTGCCAGCAGCCCACTTACAGGGGTTGCCGGGGAGCTGTTTTTT
.	TRBV28	TRBJ1-4	TRBD1	CASSLSQGANEKLFF	TGTGCCAGCAGTTTATCACAGGGGGCTAATGAAAAACTGTTTTTT
few	TRBV19	TRBJ1-5	.	CASSILFYSVSNQPQHF	TGTGCCAGTAGTATCCTATTCTATTCTGTAAGCAATCAGCCCCAGCATTTT
.	TRBV7-9	TRBJ2-1	.	CASSIRDTHSYNEQFF	TGTGCCAGCAGCATCCGGGACACCCACTCCTACAATGAGCAGTTCTTC
.	TRBV28	TRBJ1-5	.	CASRYRNQPQHF	TGTGCCAGCAGGTACCGGAATCAGCCCCAGCATTTT
few	TRBV29-1	TRBJ1-1	.	CSGTGFYTEAFF	TGCAGCGGCACAGGGTTTTACACTGAAGCTTTCTTT
.	TRBV11-2	TRBJ2-4	.	CASSPYGQVAKNIQYF	TGTGCCAGCAGCCCGTATGGGCAGGTGGCCAAAAACATTCAGTACTTC
.	TRBV13	TRBJ2-1	TRBD1	CASSPRTGGFSYNEQFF	TGTGCCAGCAGCCCACGGACAGGGGGATTTTCCTACAATGAGCAGTTCTTC
.	TRBV7-2	TRBJ1-2	.	CASSYDRNRRGYTF	TGTGCCAGCAGCTACGACAGGAACCGGCGGGGCTACACCTTC
.	TRBV28	TRBJ2-2	.	CASSPPRFRGSNTGELFF	TGTGCCAGCAGTCCCCCTCGTTTTCGCGGCTCGAACACCGGGGAGCTGTTTTTT
.	TRBV7-9	TRBJ2-1	TRBD2	CASSHFSGRVHEQFF	TGTGCCAGCAGCCACTTTAGTGGGAGGGTCCATGAGCAGTTCTTC